The rows below give T cell receptor beta chains drawn from one sample of a study of multiple sclerosis patients with progressive multifocal leukoencephalopathy. The protocol was immunoSEQ multiplex PCR, while the TCRdb copy is restricted to in-frame clones and leaves out a portion. Counted here are fewer than 35,000 clones, 89% occurring once; the ten biggest clones make up approximately 1.5%. The sequenced sample consisted of PBMCs. The receptors come from a human donor with multiple sclerosis. The CDR3 runs from the conserved cysteine through the conserved F or W. A D gene is named only where the DNA matches it firmly. The listing skips clone size in some rows; elsewhere it reads once, few, many or a size class.

d_call clone_size j_call v_call cdr3_nt cdr3_aa
. . TRBJ2-1 TRBV5-1 TGCGCCAGCAGCGGACAAGAATTTTACAATGAGCAGTTCTTC CASSGQEFYNEQFF
TRBD1 . TRBJ2-7 TRBV19 TGTGCCAGTAGTATAGCTCGGACAGGGAGCGAGCAGTACTTC CASSIARTGSEQYF
TRBD2 . TRBJ2-7 TRBV5-4 TGTGCCAGCGGGCCCCGGACTAGCGGGTCCTACGAGCAGTACTTC CASGPRTSGSYEQYF
TRBD1 . TRBJ1-1 TRBV5-6 TGTGCCAGCAGCACTTACAGGGGGATGGGGAACACTGAAGCTTTCTTT CASSTYRGMGNTEAFF
TRBD2 . TRBJ2-2 TRBV28 TGTGCCAGCAGCCGCGCTTCAGCGGGGACCGGGGAGCTGTTTTTT CASSRASAGTGELFF
TRBD1 . TRBJ2-2 TRBV14 TGTGCCAGCAGCCAGAGACAGGGTGTCACCGGGGAGCTGTTTTTT CASSQRQGVTGELFF
. . TRBJ1-2 TRBV16 TGTGCCAGCAGCCCATCCTATGGCTACACCTTC CASSPSYGYTF
. . TRBJ2-7 TRBV7-9 TGTGCCAGCATCCAATTAAACGAGCAGTACTTC CASIQLNEQYF
. . TRBJ1-5 TRBV19 TGTGCCAGTAGCACAACGGGCCACCGTAGGGGGTATAGCAATCAGCCCCAGCATTTT CASSTTGHRRGYSNQPQHF
. . TRBJ1-2 TRBV18 TGTGCCAGCTCAACGTCGTATAGGGGGGGAATCTATGGCTACACCTTC CASSTSYRGGIYGYTF
. once TRBJ2-1 TRBV27 TGTGCCAGCAGTTTCTCCCCATTTGCCTACAATGAGCAGTTCTTC CASSFSPFAYNEQFF
. . TRBJ2-2 TRBV12-5 TGTGCTAGTGGGGACACGAACACCGGGGAGCTGTTTTTT CASGDTNTGELFF
. . TRBJ2-5 TRBV15 TGTGCCACCAGCACCTCCGAGCGAGCGGGGACCCAGTACTTC CATSTSERAGTQYF
. . TRBJ2-7 TRBV9 TGTGCCAGCAGCGTAGGAAGGGTAGGGGTCGAGCAGTACTTC CASSVGRVGVEQYF
. . TRBJ2-1 TRBV19 TGTGCCAGTAGTCTCAACCCAGGGACGGCCTACAATGAGCAGTTCTTC CASSLNPGTAYNEQFF
. . TRBJ1-1 TRBV7-2 TGTGCCAGCAGCCCACATGCAGGGCTTAGTGGGGCTGAAGCTTTCTTT CASSPHAGLSGAEAFF
TRBD2 . TRBJ2-1 TRBV19 TGTGCCAGTAGTCCCGGGACTAGCGGGTACAATGAGCAGTTCTTC CASSPGTSGYNEQFF
. . TRBJ2-7 TRBV7-2 TGTGCCAGCAGCTTAGGGGGACTTGGCGAGCAGTACTTC CASSLGGLGEQYF
. few TRBJ2-3 TRBV9 TGTGCCAGCAGCGTAGTAGGTTTGTCGGATACGCAGTATTTT CASSVVGLSDTQYF
TRBD1 once TRBJ2-7 TRBV28 TGTGCCAGCAGTTTCGGGGACAGATCTCTCTACGAGCAGTACTTC CASSFGDRSLYEQYF
. . TRBJ2-7 TRBV19 TGTGCCAGTAGTATTGGGGACTGGAGCTCCTACGAGCAGTACTTC CASSIGDWSSYEQYF
. . TRBJ1-2 TRBV6-6 TGTGCCAGCAGTTACACAGAAGCCTATGGCTACACCTTC CASSYTEAYGYTF
TRBD2 . TRBJ2-1 TRBV6-5 TGTGCCAGCACCTCGGGGGGGCGGAGGACTGAGCAGTTCTTC CASTSGGRRTEQFF
TRBD1 . TRBJ1-1 TRBV27 TGTGCCAGCAGTCTGACAGGGCTGAGGCCTGAAGCTTTCTTT CASSLTGLRPEAFF
TRBD2 . TRBJ2-1 TRBV7-2 TGTGCCAGCACCCTTAGCGGGAGCTCCTACAATGAGCAGTTCTTC CASTLSGSSYNEQFF
TRBD2 . TRBJ2-7 TRBV5-4 TGTGCCAGCAGTCAAGCGCAAGGACTAGCGGCTCGCTCCTACGAGCAGTACTTC CASSQAQGLAARSYEQYF
. . TRBJ1-5 TRBV7-8 TGTGCCAGCAGCATAGGGGGGAGGGATCAGCCCCAGCATTTT CASSIGGRDQPQHF
. . TRBJ2-3 TRBV19 TGTGCCAGTAGTCTTGCGGACACAGATACGCAGTATTTT CASSLADTDTQYF
TRBD2 . TRBJ2-1 TRBV9 TGTGCCAGCAGCGTAGGGATAGCGGGGGCCTACAATGAGCAGTTCTTC CASSVGIAGAYNEQFF
. few TRBJ1-4 TRBV4-1 TGCGCCAGCAGCCGCGGGACTCATAATGAAAAACTGTTTTTT CASSRGTHNEKLFF
TRBD2 . TRBJ2-1 TRBV7-9 TGTGCCAGCAGCTCATGGGGAGGGGACAATGAGCAGTTCTTC CASSSWGGDNEQFF
TRBD1 . TRBJ1-5 TRBV30 TGTGCCTGGAGTCAAGCAGGGGGTAATCAGCCCCAGCATTTT CAWSQAGGNQPQHF
TRBD2 . TRBJ2-7 TRBV2 TGTGCCAGCAGTAGTAGCGGGACTACCTACGAGCAGTACTTC CASSSSGTTYEQYF
TRBD1 . TRBJ2-7 TRBV11-2 TGTGCCAGCAGCCCGACAGGGTCTACGACCTACGAGCAGTACTTC CASSPTGSTTYEQYF
. . TRBJ2-7 TRBV13 TGTGCCAGCAGCTCGGTGGGGGAGTACTCAGCTAGAGGCGAGCAGTACTTC CASSSVGEYSARGEQYF
. few TRBJ1-3 TRBV6-6 TGTGCCAGCAGTTTCGGACAGAACTCTGGAAACACCATATATTTT CASSFGQNSGNTIYF
. . TRBJ2-1 TRBV30 TGTGCCTGGAGTGTAATCCAGGGAGGTATGAATTTCTTC CAWSVIQGGMNFF